The clone carrying this TCR beta chain was found many times. Its antigen is currently unknown. This record comes from a study of regulatory T cells in long-lasting Graves disease. The time point was: newly diagnosed GD, antithyroid drugs for less than 3 months. From RNA extracted from PBMCs, the TCR library was made. In building TCR beta libraries, iRepertoire HTBI primers were used together with Arm-PCR of CDR3 regions. One entry per CDR3 protein results from TCRdb running MiXCR on the multiplex PCR reads. The table lists around 450,000 distinct CDR3 sequences, about 15% of them singletons. The germline CDR1 and CDR2 sequences are KGHSH and LQKENI. This CDR3 comprises 16 residues. Trimming removed 4 bases at V and 8 bases at J, with 21 bases between. Notes on the study in general: Favoring TRBV28, TRBJ1-2 and TRBJ2-5 was a feature seen in persistent disease.

The same sample was also studied in work on T cells in Graves' hyperthyroidism and ophthalmopathy. That work contributes: Most thyroid clonotypes expanded above 0.001 were also detected in blood.

The origin of this receptor is a woman aged 35 to 49 with Graves disease. Material: peripheral blood mononuclear cells (PBMCs), obtained at new diagnosis, from a patient treated with antithyroid drugs. J is TRBJ2-1 and V is TRBV18; possible D gene TRBD1, 5 bases. The CDR3 coding sequence is TGTGCCAGCTCACGACCGCAGGGCCAGAACTTGGATGAGCAGTTCTTC. It yields the protein CASSRPQGQNLDEQFF.